These 26 T cell receptor beta chains were all obtained from the same sample, sequenced in a study of technical replicates of blood from several donors. Profiling relied on immunoSEQ multiplex PCR, and the TCRdb table lists in-frame clones only, not all of them. The sample lists tens of thousands of clones, approximately 90% occurring once. The sequenced sample was T cells isolated from PBMCs. The receptors derive from a human donor in good health.

J is TRBJ2-7 and V is TRBV28; D is undetermined. Germline V lookup: CDR1 MDHEN, CDR2 SYDVKM. With 10 bases removed from V and 0 bases from J, the gap between germline ends came to 10 bases. CDR3 size: 12 residues. The CDR3 is CATSGSSYEQYF. CDR3 in DNA: TGTGCCACCTCAGGTAGCTCCTACGAGCAGTACTTC.

The CDR3 DNA follows: TGTGCCAGCAGTTTAGGGACTAGCGGGGAAAATGAGCAGTTCTTC. As protein: CASSLGTSGENEQFF. The chain uses TRBV27 and TRBJ2-1; 13 bases are shared with TRBD2. CDR1 and CDR2 from the germline V gene are MNHEY and SMNVEV (reference sequence). The CDR3 consists of 15 residues. Germline trimming cut 2 bases from V and 7 bases from J; bases unmatched to any gene: 2.

J is TRBJ2-7 and V is TRBV6-1; 10 positions match TRBD1. The length of the CDR3 is 15 residues. V shed 4 bases, J shed 3 bases, and the junction held 6 bases outside the gene matches. CDR1 and CDR2 from the germline V gene are MNHNS and SASEGT. This chain's CDR3 is CASSVPGQGIYEQYF. CDR3 coding DNA: TGTGCCAGCAGTGTCCCGGGACAGGGGATCTACGAGCAGTACTTC.

V usage is TRBV7-7 and J usage is TRBJ2-3, with a tentative D call TRBD1 (5 bases). The germline V and J ends were trimmed by 5 bases and 4 bases, with 10 bases remaining between them. Germline V gene data show CDR1 as SSHAT and CDR2 as FNYEAQ (reference sequence). The CDR3 loop spans 13 amino acids. CDR3 residues: CASSPAGPDTQYF. The CDR3 DNA is TGTGCCAGCAGCCCCGCAGGGCCAGATACGCAGTATTTT.

J is TRBJ2-1 and V is TRBV29-1; the D gene is possibly TRBD1 (7 bases). The length of the CDR3 is 14 residues. Trimming took off 6 bases at V and 8 bases at J, with 20 bases between the two ends. In germline, CDR1 is SQVTM, CDR2 ANQGSEA. As DNA, the CDR3 is TGCAGCGTACCGCAGGGGGGCCTATCTTATGAGCAGTTCTTC. Translating it yields CSVPQGGLSYEQFF.

This sequence joins TRBV19 and TRBJ2-7, with 7 bases identical to TRBD2. The germline gives CDR1 LNHDA, CDR2 SQIVND (reference sequence). J was trimmed by 0 bases and V by 5 bases; bases with no gene match: 10. This CDR3 is built from 16 residues. CDR3 residues: CASSLGGTFASYEQYF. The CDR3 nucleotides read TGTGCCAGTAGTCTGGGGGGGACCTTCGCCTCCTACGAGCAGTACTTC.

This clone has just a few counts. The rearrangement joins TRBV30 to TRBJ1-1, with D perhaps TRBD1 (5 bases). The CDR3 has 13 residues. Trimming removed 1 base at V and 7 bases at J, with 13 bases between. Germline V gives CDR1 GTSNPN, CDR2 SVGIG (reference sequence). CDR3 nucleotides: TGTGCCTGGAGTGGTTGGGACGGGGGTGAAGCTTTCTTT. Its protein product is CAWSGWDGGEAFF.

V and J are TRBV4-2 and TRBJ2-1; unclear D gene. Germline CDR1 reads LGHNA; CDR2 reads YNFKEQ. The CDR3 is 13 amino acids. The V end was cut by 0 bases, the J end by 4 bases, with 4 bases between. The CDR3 sequence: CASSQDVYNEQFF. The CDR3, as DNA: TGTGCCAGCAGCCAAGATGTATACAATGAGCAGTTCTTC.

The chain uses TRBV30 and TRBJ2-7, with 8 bases matching TRBD1. Germline V gene data show CDR1 as GTSNPN and CDR2 as SVGIG (reference sequence). This CDR3 comprises 19 residues. J was trimmed by 3 bases and V by 3 bases; bases with no gene match: 22. The CDR3 region has the DNA TGTGCCTGGAGCGGCTATAGGTATCCGACAGGGGACTCGGACTACGAGCAGTACTTC. Its protein is CAWSGYRYPTGDSDYEQYF.

This chain joins TRBV30 and TRBJ1-1; D is undetermined. Trimming removed 4 bases at V and 4 bases at J, with 10 bases between. There are 12 residues in the CDR3. Germline V gives CDR1 GTSNPN, CDR2 SVGIG (reference sequence). The CDR3 DNA is TGTGCCTGGACCGGGAGTTTCACTGAAGCTTTCTTT. As protein: CAWTGSFTEAFF.

This clone was seen a few times. The chain employs TRBV7-6 and TRBJ2-7; 13 nucleotides match TRBD2. The V and J ends lost 4 bases and 6 bases, in that order; junction bases with no gene match: 9. The CDR3 is made up of 16 amino acids. The germline CDR1 and CDR2 sequences are SGHVS and FNYEAQ. CDR3 bases: TGTGCCAGCAGCTCGGGACTAGCGGGGAACGGCCTCGAGCAGTACTTC. Encoded protein: CASSSGLAGNGLEQYF.

The chain uses TRBV2 and TRBJ1-2; D gene ambiguous. The CDR3 length is 14 residues. The V gene lost 6 bases and the J gene lost 1 base, with 12 bases spanning the gap. Per the germline V gene, CDR1 is SNHLY and CDR2 is FYNNEI. Here the CDR3 reads CASRAGLINYGYTF. CDR3 in DNA: TGTGCCAGCAGGGCAGGACTTATTAACTATGGCTACACCTTC.

The CDR3 sequence is CASSLDGAGVSYNEQFF. CDR3 DNA sequence: TGTGCCAGCAGCTTAGATGGAGCGGGGGTTTCCTACAATGAGCAGTTCTTC. The chain joins TRBV11-3 to TRBJ2-1, with 8 bases fitting TRBD2. Per germline, CDR1 SGHNT and CDR2 YENEEA. This CDR3 region has 17 residues. V lost 0 bases to trimming and J lost 1 base; unmatched junction nucleotides: 5.

The J gene is TRBJ2-5, the V gene TRBV4-2; the D gene is possibly TRBD2 (6 bases). V lost 0 bases, J lost 6 bases, and 14 bases lay in between. The CDR3 is 15 amino acids. CDR1 and CDR2 (germline): LGHNA, YNFKEQ. CDR3 sequence reads: CASSQDQGGTKTQYF. The CDR3 nucleotides read TGTGCCAGCAGCCAAGATCAAGGCGGGACGAAGACCCAGTACTTC.

This chain connects TRBV4-2 to TRBJ2-3, with 11 bases lining up with TRBD2. CDR3 size: 17 residues. J was trimmed by 3 bases and V by 1 base; bases with no gene match: 6. Germline CDR1 reads LGHNA; CDR2 reads YNFKEQ. DNA for the CDR3: TGTGCCAGCAGCCAAGGGGGTCTAGCGGGAGGTACAGATACGCAGTATTTT. This gives the protein CASSQGGLAGGTDTQYF.

The gene calls are TRBV7-9 and TRBJ2-7; 8 bases align to TRBD1. CDR3 length equals 16 residues. V shed 5 bases and J 1 base; nucleotides not matched to a gene: 10. CDR1 SEHNR and CDR2 FQNEAQ come from the germline V gene (reference sequence). The CDR3 spells CASSPILTGESYEQYF. The CDR3 region has the DNA TGTGCCAGCAGCCCAATCCTGACAGGGGAGTCCTACGAGCAGTACTTC.

The chain recombines TRBV6-6 with TRBJ2-1; D gene uncertain. The CDR3 totals 11 residues. Trimming removed 5 bases at V and 4 bases at J, with 3 bases between. Germline values: CDR1 MNHNY, CDR2 SVGAGI (reference sequence). The CDR3 loop is CASSPYNEQFF. The CDR3 bases are TGTGCCAGCAGTCCGTACAATGAGCAGTTCTTC.

The chain employs TRBV28 and TRBJ1-1; tentative D call: TRBD1 (5 bases). The CDR3 totals 12 residues. V dropped 3 bases and J dropped 11 bases, with 13 bases sitting between them. Germline V CDR1 and CDR2: MDHEN, SYDVKM. CDR3 amino acids: CASSFPGGGAFF. The CDR3 DNA reads TGTGCCAGCAGTTTCCCGGGTGGGGGGGCTTTCTTT.

The chain links TRBV7-9 to TRBJ1-6; D might be TRBD1 (5 bases). Trimming shortened V by 2 bases and J by 12 bases, and 11 bases separated the two germline ends. The CDR3 is made up of 13 amino acids. CDR1 SEHNR and CDR2 FQNEAQ come from the germline V gene (reference sequence). The CDR3 region is CASSLSGEGPLHF. In DNA form, the CDR3 reads TGTGCCAGCAGCTTATCGGGGGAGGGACCCCTCCACTTT.

V is TRBV27 and J is TRBJ2-7; 7 bases are a match to TRBD2. V shed 5 bases and J 2 bases; nucleotides not matched to a gene: 6. Germline V gene data show CDR1 as MNHEY and CDR2 as SMNVEV (reference sequence). This CDR3 contains 14 residues. CDR3 in amino acids: CASSRTRGTYEQYF. CDR3 in DNA: TGTGCCAGCAGTAGGACTAGAGGAACCTACGAGCAGTACTTC.

J is TRBJ2-2 and V is TRBV5-4; 13 positions agree with TRBD2. The junction had 2 bases not matched to a gene; V was cut back by 3 bases and J by 6 bases. This CDR3 contains 15 residues. Germline CDR1 reads SGHNT; CDR2 reads YYREEE (reference sequence). In nucleotides, the CDR3 is TGTGCCAGCAGCTCAACTAGCGGGAGGGCCGGGGAGCTGTTTTTT. It yields the protein CASSSTSGRAGELFF. Combining the CDR3 with reference TRBV5-4 and TRBJ2-2 gives the whole variable domain ETGVTQSPTHLIKTRGQQVTLRCSSQSGHNTVSWYQQALGQGPQFIFQYYREEENGRGNFPPRFSGLQFPNYSSELNVNALELDDSALYLCASSSTSGRAGELFFGEGSRLTVL.

The V call is TRBV5-6, the J call TRBJ1-2; D call uncertain. Trimming stripped 10 bases from V and 2 bases from J, with 27 bases between. Germline-derived CDR1 and CDR2 are SGHDT and YYEEEE. The CDR3 is 17 amino acids. The CDR3 sequence is CAPEGWGLRWLNYGYTF. As DNA, the CDR3 is TGTGCCCCCGAGGGATGGGGATTGCGGTGGCTGAACTATGGCTACACCTTC.

The chain uses TRBV19 and TRBJ2-7; 13 bases fit TRBD2. The V gene end was trimmed by 3 bases and the J gene end by 3 bases; junction bases not matched to a gene: 5. The V gene's germline CDR1 is LNHDA and CDR2 SQIVND (reference sequence). The CDR3 spans 16 residues. The CDR3 loop reads CASSIGLAGDDYEQYF. CDR3 DNA sequence: TGTGCCAGTAGTATCGGACTAGCGGGAGACGACTACGAGCAGTACTTC.

CDR3 region: CASSGLAGVGEQFF. The CDR3 nucleotides read TGTGCCAGCAGCGGACTAGCGGGAGTTGGCGAGCAGTTCTTC. The chain carries TRBV6-4 and TRBJ2-1; 13 nucleotides align to TRBD2. V lost 6 bases, J lost 10 bases, and 6 bases stayed unmatched. This CDR3 spans 14 amino acids. The germline CDR1 and CDR2 sequences are MRHNA and SNTAGT.

This rearrangement joins TRBV2 to TRBJ2-5; 7 bases line up with TRBD2. The CDR3 sequence is 13 residues long. With 6 bases clipped from V and 4 bases from J, the junction kept 5 bases outside the gene matches. CDR1 and CDR2 from the germline V gene are SNHLY and FYNNEI. CDR3 sequence reads: CASRGGLGETQYF. The DNA of the CDR3 is TGTGCCAGCAGGGGAGGGCTGGGAGAGACCCAGTACTTC.

This clone was found once. V usage is TRBV14 and J usage is TRBJ1-2; D uncertain. CDR1 is SGHDN, CDR2 FVKESK, per germline. The CDR3 is 14 amino acids. V was clipped by 3 bases and J by 8 bases, with 16 bases between them. The CDR3 loop is CASSQSVFRSGYTF. The CDR3 DNA reads TGTGCCAGCAGCCAGTCGGTTTTTCGGTCCGGCTACACCTTC.